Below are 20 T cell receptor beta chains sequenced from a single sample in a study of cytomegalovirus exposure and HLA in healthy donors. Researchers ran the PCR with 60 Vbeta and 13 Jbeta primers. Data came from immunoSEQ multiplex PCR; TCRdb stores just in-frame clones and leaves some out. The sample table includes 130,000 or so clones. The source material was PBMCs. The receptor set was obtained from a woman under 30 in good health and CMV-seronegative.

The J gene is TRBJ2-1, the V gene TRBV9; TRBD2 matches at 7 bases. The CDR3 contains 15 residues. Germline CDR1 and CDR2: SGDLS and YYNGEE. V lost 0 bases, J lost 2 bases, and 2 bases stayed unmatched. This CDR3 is CASSVAGGTYNEQFF. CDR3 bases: TGTGCCAGCAGCGTAGCGGGAGGCACCTACAATGAGCAGTTCTTC.

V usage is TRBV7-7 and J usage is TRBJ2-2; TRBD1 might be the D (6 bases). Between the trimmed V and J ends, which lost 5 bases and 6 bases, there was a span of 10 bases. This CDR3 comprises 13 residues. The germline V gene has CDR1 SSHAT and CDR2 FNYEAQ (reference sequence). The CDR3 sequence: CASSPGESGELFF. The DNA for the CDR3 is TGTGCCAGCAGCCCAGGGGAGTCCGGGGAGCTGTTTTTT.

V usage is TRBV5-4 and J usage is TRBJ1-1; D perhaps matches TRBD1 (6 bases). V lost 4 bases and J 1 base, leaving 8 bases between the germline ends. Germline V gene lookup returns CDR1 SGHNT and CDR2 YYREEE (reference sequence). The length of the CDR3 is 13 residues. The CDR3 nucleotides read TGTGCCAGCAGCAGGGACAAGAACACTGAAGCTTTCTTT. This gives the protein CASSRDKNTEAFF.

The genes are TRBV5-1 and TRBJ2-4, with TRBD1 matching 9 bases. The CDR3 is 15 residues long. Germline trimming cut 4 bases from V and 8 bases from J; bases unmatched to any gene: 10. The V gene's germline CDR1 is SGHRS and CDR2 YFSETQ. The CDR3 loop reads CASSQVPDRGDIQYF. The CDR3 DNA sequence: TGCGCCAGCAGCCAAGTTCCGGACAGGGGTGACATTCAGTACTTC.

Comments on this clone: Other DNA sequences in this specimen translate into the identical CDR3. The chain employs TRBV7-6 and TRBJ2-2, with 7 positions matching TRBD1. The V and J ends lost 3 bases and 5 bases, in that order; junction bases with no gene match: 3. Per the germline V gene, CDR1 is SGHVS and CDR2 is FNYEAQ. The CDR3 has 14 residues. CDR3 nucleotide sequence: TGTGCCAGCAGCTTGACAGGGCCGACCGGGGAGCTGTTTTTT. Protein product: CASSLTGPTGELFF.

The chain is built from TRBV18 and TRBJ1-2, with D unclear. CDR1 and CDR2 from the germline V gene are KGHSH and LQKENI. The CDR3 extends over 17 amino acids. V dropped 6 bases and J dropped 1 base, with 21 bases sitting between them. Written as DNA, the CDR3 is TGTGCCAGCTCTACCGGCGTGGTTATGGCGGGTAACTATGGCTACACCTTC. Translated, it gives CASSTGVVMAGNYGYTF. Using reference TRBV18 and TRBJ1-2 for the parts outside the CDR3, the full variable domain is NAGVMQNPRHLVRRRGQEARLRCSPMKGHSHVYWYRQLPEEGLKFMVYLQKENIIDESGMPKERFSAEFPKEGPSILRIQQVVRGDSAAYFCASSTGVVMAGNYGYTFGSGTRLTVV.

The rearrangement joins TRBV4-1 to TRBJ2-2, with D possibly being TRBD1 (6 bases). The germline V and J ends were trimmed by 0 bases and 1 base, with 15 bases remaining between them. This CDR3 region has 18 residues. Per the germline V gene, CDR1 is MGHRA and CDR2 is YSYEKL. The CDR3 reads CASSQDRGDTGNTGELFF. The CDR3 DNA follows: TGCGCCAGCAGCCAAGATCGAGGGGACACAGGGAACACCGGGGAGCTGTTTTTT.

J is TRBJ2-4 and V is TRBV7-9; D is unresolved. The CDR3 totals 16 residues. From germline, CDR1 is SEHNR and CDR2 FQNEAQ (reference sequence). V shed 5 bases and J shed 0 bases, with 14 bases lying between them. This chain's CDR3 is CASSPPPRLAKNIQYF. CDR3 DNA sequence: TGTGCCAGCAGCCCCCCTCCCCGACTAGCCAAAAACATTCAGTACTTC.

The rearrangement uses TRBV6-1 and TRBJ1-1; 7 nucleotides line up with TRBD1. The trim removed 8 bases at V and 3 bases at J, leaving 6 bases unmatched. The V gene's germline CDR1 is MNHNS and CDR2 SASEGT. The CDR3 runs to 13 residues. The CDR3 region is CASRLQGDTEAFF. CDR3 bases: TGTGCCAGCCGACTCCAGGGGGACACTGAAGCTTTCTTT.

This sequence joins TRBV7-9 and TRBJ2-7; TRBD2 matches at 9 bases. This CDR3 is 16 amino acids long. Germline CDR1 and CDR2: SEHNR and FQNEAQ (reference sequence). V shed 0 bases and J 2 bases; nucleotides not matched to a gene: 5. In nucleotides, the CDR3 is TGTGCCAGCAGCTTAGCGCAGGCTAGCGGGGCCTACGAGCAGTACTTC. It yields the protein CASSLAQASGAYEQYF.

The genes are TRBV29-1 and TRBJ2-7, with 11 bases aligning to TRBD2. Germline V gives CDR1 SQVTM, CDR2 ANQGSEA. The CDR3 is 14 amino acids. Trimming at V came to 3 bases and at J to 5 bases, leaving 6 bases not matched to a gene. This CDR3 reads CSVDTSGSKHEQYF. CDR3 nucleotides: TGCAGCGTTGACACTAGCGGGAGTAAGCACGAGCAGTACTTC.

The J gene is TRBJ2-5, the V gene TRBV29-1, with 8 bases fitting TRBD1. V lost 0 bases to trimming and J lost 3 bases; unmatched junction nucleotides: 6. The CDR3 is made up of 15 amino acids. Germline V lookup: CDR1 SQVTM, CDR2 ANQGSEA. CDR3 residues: CSVEDVRGRKETQYF. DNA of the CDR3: TGCAGCGTTGAAGACGTCAGGGGGCGAAAAGAGACCCAGTACTTC.

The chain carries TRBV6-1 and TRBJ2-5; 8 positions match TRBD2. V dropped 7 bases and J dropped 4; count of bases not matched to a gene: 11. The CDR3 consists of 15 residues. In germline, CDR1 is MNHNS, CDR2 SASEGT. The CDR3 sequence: CASTLRSGGAETQYF. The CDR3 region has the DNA TGTGCCAGCACCCTCCGGTCGGGAGGGGCAGAGACCCAGTACTTC.

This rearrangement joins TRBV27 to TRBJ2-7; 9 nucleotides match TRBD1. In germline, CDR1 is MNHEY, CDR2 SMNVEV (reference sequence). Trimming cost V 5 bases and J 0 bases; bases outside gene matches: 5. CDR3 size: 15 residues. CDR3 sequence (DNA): TGTGCCAGCAGTCCGGGGACAGGGAGCTCCTACGAGCAGTACTTC. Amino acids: CASSPGTGSSYEQYF.

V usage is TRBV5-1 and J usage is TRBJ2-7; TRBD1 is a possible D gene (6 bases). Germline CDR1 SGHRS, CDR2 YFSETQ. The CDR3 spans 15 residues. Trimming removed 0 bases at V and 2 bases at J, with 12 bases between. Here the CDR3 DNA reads TGCGCCAGCAGCTTGGCGCAGGGGCCCGCCTACGAGCAGTACTTC. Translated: CASSLAQGPAYEQYF.

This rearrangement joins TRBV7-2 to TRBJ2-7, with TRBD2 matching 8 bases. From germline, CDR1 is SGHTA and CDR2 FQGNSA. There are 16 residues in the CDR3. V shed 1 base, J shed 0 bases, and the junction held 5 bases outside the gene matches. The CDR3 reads CASSLVGGGNSYEQYV. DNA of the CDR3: TGTGCCAGCAGCTTAGTGGGCGGGGGGAACTCCTACGAGCAGTACGTC.

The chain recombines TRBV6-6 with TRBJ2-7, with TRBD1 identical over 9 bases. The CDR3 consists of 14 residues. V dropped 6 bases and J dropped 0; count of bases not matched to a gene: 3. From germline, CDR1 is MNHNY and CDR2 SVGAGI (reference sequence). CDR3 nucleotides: TGTGCCAGCAGGGGGACAGGGCCCTCCTACGAGCAGTACTTC. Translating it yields CASRGTGPSYEQYF.

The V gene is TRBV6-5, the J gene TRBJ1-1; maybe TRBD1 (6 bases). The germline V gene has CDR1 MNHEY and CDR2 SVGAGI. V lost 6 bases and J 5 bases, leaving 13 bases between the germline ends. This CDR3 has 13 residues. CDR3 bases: TGTGCCAGCAGCAAGGGGGGGACTACTGAAGCTTTCTTT. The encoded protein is CASSKGGTTEAFF.

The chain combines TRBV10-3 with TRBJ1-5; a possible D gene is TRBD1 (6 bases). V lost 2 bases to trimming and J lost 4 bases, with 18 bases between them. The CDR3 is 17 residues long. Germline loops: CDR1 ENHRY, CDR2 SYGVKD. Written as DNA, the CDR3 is TGTGCCATCAGTGAGGCGGACAGCCAGGCAGTAAATCAGCCCCAGCATTTT. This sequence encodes CAISEADSQAVNQPQHF.

In nucleotides, the CDR3 is TGTGCCTGGAGTCACAGGGTTGATGGCTACACCTTC. Translated: CAWSHRVDGYTF. This chain joins TRBV30 and TRBJ1-2; possibly TRBD1 for D (6 bases). V shed 2 bases and J shed 6 bases, with 10 bases lying between them. The CDR3 runs 12 residues. Germline V gene lookup returns CDR1 GTSNPN and CDR2 SVGIG (reference sequence). Full variable domain (missing parts from reference TRBV30 and TRBJ1-2): SQTIHQWPATLVQPVGSPLSLECTVEGTSNPNLYWYRQAAGRGLQLLFYSVGIGQISSEVPQNLSASRPQDRQFILSSKKLLLSDSGFYLCAWSHRVDGYTFGSGTRLTVV.